This TCR beta chain was retrieved from a study of blood T cell repertoires in COVID-19. Study-level information: Nucleic acid was either cDNA or gDNA, and it came from T cells, B-cell-depleted T cells, or PBMCs.

The assay was immunoSEQ multiplex PCR, and TCRdb's table has in-frame clones only and misses some. The table lists over 95,000 clones, roughly 89% of them singletons, with approximately 19% in the top ten. From germline, CDR1 is SGHTA and CDR2 FQGNSA. Between the trimmed V and J ends, which lost 6 bases and 8 bases, there was a span of 19 bases. This CDR3 is 14 amino acids long. This TCR came from a human donor with acute or convalescent COVID-19. The donor label of this sample is uncertain. Sequencing was carried out using peripheral blood. The chain joins TRBV7-2 to TRBJ1-2; the D is unclear. Here the CDR3 reads CASSLTWLDGGYTF. The CDR3 DNA reads as TGTGCCAGCAGTTTGACCTGGCTAGACGGAGGCTACACCTTC.